This T cell receptor beta chain emerged from a study of blood T cell repertoires in COVID-19. Background on the study: The cDNA or gDNA used as material had been derived from T cells, B-cell-depleted T cells, or PBMCs.

Residents of 24 US areas, aged roughly 18 to 89 years, made up the participants. Shortly before study entry, within 2 weeks, exposed participants had met a COVID-19 case. The CDR3 runs to 15 residues. Germline V gene lookup returns CDR1 SGHNT and CDR2 YYREEE (reference sequence). V dropped 3 bases and J dropped 4 bases, with 13 bases sitting between them. Original processing methods: Quantification of nucleated cells was approximated via reference gene primer amplification. Profiled with immunoSEQ multiplex PCR; TCRdb holds only in-frame clones, not every one. V, J and clone size were drawn from that table, and D and trimming were deduced from the DNA. Of 250,000 or so clones in the sample, about four fifths were seen once.

Sequencing was carried out using PBMCs or T cells enriched from blood (not recorded which). This sequence joins TRBV5-4 and TRBJ1-4; possible D gene TRBD1, 5 bases. This TCR came from a woman between 40 and 55 years old who had been exposed to COVID-19. DNA of the CDR3: TGTGCCAGCAGCTCAGCGGGGGGGGGTAATGAAAAACTGTTTTTT. It encodes CASSSAGGGNEKLFF.